This entry is about one TCR beta chain. This clonotype was observed many times. Its antigen specificity is not known. Base qualities are not provided; no much larger clone lies one nucleotide away. The data originate from a study of T cells after yellow fever vaccination (dated 2019 in TCRdb). Background for the entire study: The SMART-Seq v4 Ultra Low Input RNA kit was used to prepare libraries from fractions with low cell numbers. To track T-cell clones before and after primary and booster YFV17D yellow fever vaccination, bulk TCR alpha and beta repertoires were sequenced longitudinally. Two healthy male donors, one aged 18 to 30 and one aged 30 to 40 years, made up the cohort. Blood was collected at multiple timepoints before and after primary and secondary immunization, and bulk PBMC replicates and cell subsets were isolated.

General study outcomes and caveats: The study included only a couple of donors, which limits how far the findings can be generalized. FACS-sorted repertoires could contain abundant contaminating clonotypes from the bulk population, so computational filtering was required. After the booster, most of the clones that had expanded following primary vaccination were detected again (almost 98% of CD4 and 80% to 90% of CD8), which suggests that memory was broadly maintained. The secondary T-cell response was weaker than the primary response but faster, peaking on day 5 instead of day 15. A small fraction of clonotypes showed up in both the CD4 and CD8 compartments, probably as a result of convergent recombination.

TCR cDNA was made using 5'RACE template switching, a step that added a universal primer site and unique molecular identifiers. cDNA synthesis was primed from both the TCR alpha and TCR beta constant segments. Libraries were amplified in two PCR steps, with sample barcodes and sequencing adapters added in the second step. Sequencing of libraries was done on Illumina HiSeq 2500 (2x100 bp) or NovaSeq (2x150 bp). As for the authors' bioinformatics: MIGEC was used to demultiplex reads and collapse the reads into UMI consensus sequences, and MiXCR was used for V(D)J alignment. Using edgeR on replicate PBMC samples, clonotypes were called vaccine-responding if FDR was below 0.01 and the log2 fold change was above 5 up to day 15. CD4 or CD8 identity was assigned to each bulk clonotype according to whether the clonotype was present at higher abundance in the sequenced CD4 repertoire or the sequenced CD8 repertoire. TCRdb trimmed the raw reads at Q25, called clones with MiXCR and kept productive beta chains. Under each unique CDR3 protein, matching rows form one entry showing the most common genes and DNA. What appears here as the V and J calls and clone size reflects TCRdb's work, not the paper's. The sample table holds 350,000 or so distinct CDR3 sequences, of which roughly 8.6% were seen once. The ten largest clones add up to 17% of the sample.

The sample's treatment or condition, from its label and the paper: live attenuated yellow fever vaccine strain. At each blood-draw timepoint, two biological replicates of bulk PBMCs were collected. A standard Ficoll-Paque protocol was used to isolate PBMCs from peripheral blood. TriZol was used to extract RNA from bulk PBMCs, from CD4 and CD8 fractions, and from dextramer-positive and dextramer-negative fractions. The germline V gene sets CDR1 to MNHEY and CDR2 to SVGEGT. The CDR3 runs 13 residues from the cysteine to the phenylalanine. Kept here is only the CDR3 DNA, which spans 39 bases and is read in frame from base 1. V is cut by 7 bases and J by 1 base, and the space between the germline ends is 7 bases.

The material sequenced was PBMCs, taken more than 40 days after the first yellow fever vaccination. The rearranged segments are TRBV6-2 or TRBV6-3 and TRBJ2-2; the D gene remains uncertain. This TCR was sampled from a man aged 18 to 29 who received the YFV17D yellow fever vaccine. The DNA sequence reads TGTGCCAGCAAGGGATGGAACACCGGGGAGCTGTTTTTT. Its protein reads: CASKGWNTGELFF.